This T cell receptor (beta chain) originates from a study of identical twins. The trim removed 6 bases at V and 8 bases at J, leaving 9 bases unmatched. The CDR3 is 14 amino acids. The V gene's germline CDR1 is MNHEY and CDR2 SMNVEV (reference sequence). TCRdb re-called the 5' RACE reads through MiXCR, storing one row per CDR3 protein. The sample shows fewer than 550,000 distinct CDR3 sequences, approximately 14% of them seen only once. The same specimen was also included in a second study, on yellow fever vaccine responses in identical twins.

Sequenced sample: CD4+ T cells sorted from blood. The clonotype comes from a woman between 18 and 29 years old in good health. V gene TRBV27 combines with J gene TRBJ2-5, with 10 bases lining up with TRBD2. The CDR3 loop is CASSKSGRANTQYF. The CDR3 coding sequence is TGTGCCAGCAGCAAGAGCGGGAGGGCGAACACCCAGTACTTC.